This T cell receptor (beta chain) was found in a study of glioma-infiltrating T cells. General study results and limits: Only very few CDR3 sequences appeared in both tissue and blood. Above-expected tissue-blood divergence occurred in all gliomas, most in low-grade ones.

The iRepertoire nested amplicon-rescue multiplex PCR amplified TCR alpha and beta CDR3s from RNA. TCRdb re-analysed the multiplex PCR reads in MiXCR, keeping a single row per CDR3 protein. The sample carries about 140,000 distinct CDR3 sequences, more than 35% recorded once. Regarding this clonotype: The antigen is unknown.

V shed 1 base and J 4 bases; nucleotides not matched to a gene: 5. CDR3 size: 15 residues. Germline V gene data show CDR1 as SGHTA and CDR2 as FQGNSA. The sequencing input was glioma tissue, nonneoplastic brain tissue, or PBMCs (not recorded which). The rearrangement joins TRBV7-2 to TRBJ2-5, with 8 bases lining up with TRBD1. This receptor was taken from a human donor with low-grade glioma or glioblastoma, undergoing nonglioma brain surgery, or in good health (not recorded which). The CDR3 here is CASSLVLDRAETQYF. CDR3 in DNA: TGTGCCAGCAGCTTAGTATTGGACAGGGCAGAGACCCAGTACTTC.